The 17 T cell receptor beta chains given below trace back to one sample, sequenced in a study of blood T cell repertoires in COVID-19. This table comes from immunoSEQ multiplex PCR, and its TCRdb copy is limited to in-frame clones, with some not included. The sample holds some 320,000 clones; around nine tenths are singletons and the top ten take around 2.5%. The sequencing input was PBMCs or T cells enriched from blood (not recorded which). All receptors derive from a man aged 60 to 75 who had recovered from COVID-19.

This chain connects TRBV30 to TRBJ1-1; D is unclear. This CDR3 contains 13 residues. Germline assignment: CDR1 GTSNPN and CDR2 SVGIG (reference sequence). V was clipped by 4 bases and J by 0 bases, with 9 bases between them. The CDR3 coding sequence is TGTGCCTGGAATTGGGCAGTGAACACTGAAGCTTTCTTT. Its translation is CAWNWAVNTEAFF.

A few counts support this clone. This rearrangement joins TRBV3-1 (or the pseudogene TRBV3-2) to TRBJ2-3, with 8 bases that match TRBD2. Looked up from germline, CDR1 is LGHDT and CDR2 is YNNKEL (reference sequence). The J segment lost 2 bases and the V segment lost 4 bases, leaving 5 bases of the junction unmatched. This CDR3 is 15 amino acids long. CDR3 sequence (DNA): TGTGCCAGCAGCCTTAAGCGGGGGAACACAGATACGCAGTATTTT. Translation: CASSLKRGNTDTQYF.

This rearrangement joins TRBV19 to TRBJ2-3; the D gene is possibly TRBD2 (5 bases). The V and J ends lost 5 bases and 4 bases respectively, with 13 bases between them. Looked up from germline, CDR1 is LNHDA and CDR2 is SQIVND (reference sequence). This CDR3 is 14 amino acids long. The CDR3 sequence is CASSGVAGADTQYF. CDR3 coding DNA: TGTGCCAGTAGTGGGGTTGCGGGTGCAGATACGCAGTATTTT.

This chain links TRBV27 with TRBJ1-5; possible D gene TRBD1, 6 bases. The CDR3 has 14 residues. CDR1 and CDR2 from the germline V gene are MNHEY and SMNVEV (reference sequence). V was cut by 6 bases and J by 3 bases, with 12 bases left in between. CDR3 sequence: CASRTGHLNQPQHF. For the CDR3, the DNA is TGTGCCAGCAGGACAGGACATCTCAATCAGCCCCAGCATTTT.

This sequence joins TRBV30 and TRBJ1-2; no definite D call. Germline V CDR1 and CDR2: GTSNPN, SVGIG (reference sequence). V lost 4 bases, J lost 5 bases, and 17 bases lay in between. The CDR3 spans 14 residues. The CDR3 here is CAWTLMIASYGYTF. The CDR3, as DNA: TGTGCCTGGACACTTATGATAGCCTCTTATGGCTACACCTTC. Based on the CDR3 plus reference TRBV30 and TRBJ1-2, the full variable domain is SQTIHQWPATLVQPVGSPLSLECTVEGTSNPNLYWYRQAAGRGLQLLFYSVGIGQISSEVPQNLSASRPQDRQFILSSKKLLLSDSGFYLCAWTLMIASYGYTFGSGTRLTVV.

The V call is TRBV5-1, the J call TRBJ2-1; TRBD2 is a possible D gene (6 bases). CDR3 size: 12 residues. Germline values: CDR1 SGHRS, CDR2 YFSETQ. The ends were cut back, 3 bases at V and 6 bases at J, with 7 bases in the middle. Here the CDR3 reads CASSWTTNEQFF. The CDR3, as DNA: TGCGCCAGCAGCTGGACTACCAATGAGCAGTTCTTC.

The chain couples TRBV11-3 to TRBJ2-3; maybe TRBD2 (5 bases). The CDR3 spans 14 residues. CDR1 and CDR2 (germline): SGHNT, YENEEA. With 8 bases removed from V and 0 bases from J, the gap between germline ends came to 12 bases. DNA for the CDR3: TGTGCCAGCCCGGCGGGCACTAGCACAGATACGCAGTATTTT. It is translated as CASPAGTSTDTQYF.

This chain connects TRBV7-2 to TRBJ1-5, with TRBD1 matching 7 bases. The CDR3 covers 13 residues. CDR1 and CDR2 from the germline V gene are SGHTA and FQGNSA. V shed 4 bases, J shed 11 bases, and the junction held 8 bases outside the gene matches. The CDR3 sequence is CASSSAYRGAQHF. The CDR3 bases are TGTGCCAGCAGCTCTGCCTACAGGGGTGCCCAGCATTTT.

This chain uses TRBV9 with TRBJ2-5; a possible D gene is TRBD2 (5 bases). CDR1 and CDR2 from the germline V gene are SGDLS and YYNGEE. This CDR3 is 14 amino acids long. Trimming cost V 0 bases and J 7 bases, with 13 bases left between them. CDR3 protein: CASSVGQREGTQYF. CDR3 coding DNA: TGTGCCAGCAGCGTAGGTCAACGGGAAGGGACCCAGTACTTC.

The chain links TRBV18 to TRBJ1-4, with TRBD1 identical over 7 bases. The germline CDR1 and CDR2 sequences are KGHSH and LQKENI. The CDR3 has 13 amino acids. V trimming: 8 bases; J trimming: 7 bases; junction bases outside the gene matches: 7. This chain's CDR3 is CASARDSSEKLFF. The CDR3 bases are TGTGCCAGCGCCCGGGACAGTAGTGAAAAACTGTTTTTT.

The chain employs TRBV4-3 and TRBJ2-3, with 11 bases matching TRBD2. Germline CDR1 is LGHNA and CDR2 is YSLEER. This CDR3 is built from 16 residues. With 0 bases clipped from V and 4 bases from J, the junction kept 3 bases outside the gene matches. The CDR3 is CASSQDLAGGPDTQYF. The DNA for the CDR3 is TGCGCCAGCAGCCAAGATCTAGCGGGGGGACCAGATACGCAGTATTTT.

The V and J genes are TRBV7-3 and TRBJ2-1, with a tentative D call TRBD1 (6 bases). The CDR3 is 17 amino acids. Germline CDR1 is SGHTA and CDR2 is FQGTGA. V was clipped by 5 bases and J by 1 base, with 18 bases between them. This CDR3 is CASSLVGFQGSYNEQFF. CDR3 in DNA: TGTGCCAGCAGCCTAGTGGGGTTTCAGGGGTCCTACAATGAGCAGTTCTTC.

In DNA, the CDR3 is TGTGCCAGCAGCCAAGAGGGTCAGGGGGCTACAGGCTATGGCTACACCTTC. This gives the protein CASSQEGQGATGYGYTF. V and J are TRBV4-2 and TRBJ1-2, with 8 bases fitting TRBD1. CDR1 is LGHNA and CDR2 is YNFKEQ in the germline V gene. After removal of 0 bases from V and 4 bases from J, the junction contained 10 bases not matched to a gene. The CDR3 has 17 residues.

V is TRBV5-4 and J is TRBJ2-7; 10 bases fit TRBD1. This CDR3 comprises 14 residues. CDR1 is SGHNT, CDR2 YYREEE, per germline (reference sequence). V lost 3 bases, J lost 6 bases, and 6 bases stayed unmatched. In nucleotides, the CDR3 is TGTGCCAGCAGCTCCGGGACAGGGGCGAGCGAGCAGTACTTC. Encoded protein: CASSSGTGASEQYF.

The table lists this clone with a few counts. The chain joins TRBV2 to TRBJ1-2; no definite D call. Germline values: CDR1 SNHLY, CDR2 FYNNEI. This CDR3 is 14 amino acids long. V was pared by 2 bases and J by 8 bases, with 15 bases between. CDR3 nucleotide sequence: TGTGCCAGCAGTGAAACGAGGCTTGTAGGAGGCTACACCTTC. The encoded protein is CASSETRLVGGYTF.

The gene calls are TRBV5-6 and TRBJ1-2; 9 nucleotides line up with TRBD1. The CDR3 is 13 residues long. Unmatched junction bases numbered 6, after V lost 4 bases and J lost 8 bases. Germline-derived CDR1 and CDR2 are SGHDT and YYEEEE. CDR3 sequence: CASSLGQGKGYTF. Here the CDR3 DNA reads TGTGCCAGCAGCCTCGGACAGGGGAAAGGCTACACCTTC.

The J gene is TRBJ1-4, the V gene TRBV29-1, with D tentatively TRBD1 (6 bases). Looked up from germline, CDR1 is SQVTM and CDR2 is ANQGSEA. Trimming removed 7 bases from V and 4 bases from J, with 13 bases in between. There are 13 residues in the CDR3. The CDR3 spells CSALGGNNEKLFF. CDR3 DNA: TGCAGCGCTTTAGGGGGAAATAATGAAAAACTGTTTTTT. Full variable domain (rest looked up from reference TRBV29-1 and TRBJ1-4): SAVISQKPSRDICQRGTSLTIQCQVDSQVTMMFWYRQQPGQSLTLIATANQGSEATYESGFVIDKFPISRPNLTFSTLTVSNMSPEDSSIYLCSALGGNNEKLFFGSGTQLSVL.